Presented here are 25 T cell receptor beta chains from one specimen sequenced in a study of blood T cell repertoires in COVID-19. Profiling relied on immunoSEQ multiplex PCR, and the TCRdb table lists in-frame clones only, not all of them. The table shows over 200,000 clones, with around 88% occurring only once. The sequencing sample was made of peripheral blood. The source is a man at least 80 years old with acute or convalescent COVID-19.

The J gene is TRBJ1-2, the V gene TRBV7-6, with 8 bases identical to TRBD1. The CDR3 sequence is 15 residues long. With V trimmed by 5 bases and J by 8 bases, 13 bases remained unmatched. Germline V CDR1 and CDR2: SGHVS, FNYEAQ. CDR3: CASSTGGQALGGYTF. CDR3 bases: TGTGCCAGCAGCACCGGGGGACAGGCCTTAGGGGGCTACACCTTC.

This chain connects TRBV11-2 to TRBJ2-7; D is ambiguous. V was cut by 1 base and J by 3 bases, with 10 bases left in between. Germline V CDR1 and CDR2: SGHAT, FQNNGV. This CDR3 has 14 residues. The DNA for the CDR3 is TGTGCCAGCAGCTTAGCACATTTCGACTACGAGCAGTACTTC. Translated: CASSLAHFDYEQYF.

V is TRBV30 and J is TRBJ2-5; TRBD2 might be the D (5 bases). The V gene's germline CDR1 is GTSNPN and CDR2 SVGIG (reference sequence). Trimming shortened V by 8 bases and J by 5 bases, and 18 bases separated the two germline ends. The CDR3 sequence is 13 residues long. In nucleotides, the CDR3 is TGTGCCGCGAGCTTGTCGACGGGGGAGACCCAGTACTTC. It yields the protein CAASLSTGETQYF.

V is TRBV5-4 and J is TRBJ2-5, with TRBD1 identical over 8 bases. This CDR3 has 15 amino acids. Germline V CDR1 and CDR2: SGHNT, YYREEE (reference sequence). The V and J ends lost 3 bases and 2 bases, in that order; junction bases with no gene match: 6. The CDR3, as DNA: TGTGCCAGCAGCTCACTCGGGACAGGTCAAGAGACCCAGTACTTC. It specifies CASSSLGTGQETQYF. Looking up the rest from reference TRBV5-4 and TRBJ2-5 gives the full variable domain: ETGVTQSPTHLIKTRGQQVTLRCSSQSGHNTVSWYQQALGQGPQFIFQYYREEENGRGNFPPRFSGLQFPNYSSELNVNALELDDSALYLCASSSLGTGQETQYFGPGTRLLVL.

V is TRBV9 and J is TRBJ2-1, with TRBD2 matching 11 bases. Germline V lookup: CDR1 SGDLS, CDR2 YYNGEE. The CDR3 loop spans 15 amino acids. The V gene end was trimmed by 4 bases and the J gene end by 4 bases; junction bases not matched to a gene: 4. CDR3 protein: CASSPRLAGYNEQFF. CDR3 in DNA: TGTGCCAGCAGCCCGCGACTAGCGGGGTACAATGAGCAGTTCTTC.

The chain is built from TRBV19 and TRBJ2-6; weak D call: TRBD1 (6 bases). Germline CDR1 reads LNHDA; CDR2 reads SQIVND (reference sequence). The length of the CDR3 is 17 residues. Between the trimmed V and J ends, which lost 7 bases and 2 bases, there was a span of 18 bases. The CDR3 DNA reads TGTGCCAGTACCAGAATAACAGGGTTCCCTGGGGCCAACGTCCTGACTTTC. It codes for CASTRITGFPGANVLTF.

The chain joins TRBV7-3 to TRBJ2-3; tentatively, D is TRBD2 (5 bases). The CDR3 runs 14 residues. CDR1 is SGHTA and CDR2 is FQGTGA in the germline V gene. V lost 2 bases, J lost 4 bases, and 10 bases lay in between. This CDR3 is CASSLAWGADTQYF. CDR3 nucleotides: TGTGCCAGCAGCTTAGCTTGGGGAGCAGATACGCAGTATTTT.

The chain links TRBV19 to TRBJ2-5, with D possibly matching TRBD2 (7 bases). The CDR3 loop spans 13 amino acids. The germline CDR1 and CDR2 sequences are LNHDA and SQIVND (reference sequence). The V and J ends lost 4 bases and 5 bases respectively, with 11 bases between them. CDR3 residues: CASSNREGETQYF. Here the CDR3 DNA reads TGTGCCAGTAGTAACAGGGAGGGGGAGACCCAGTACTTC.

The V and J genes are TRBV2 and TRBJ2-7, with 9 positions matching TRBD1. Germline CDR1 SNHLY, CDR2 FYNNEI. V lost 6 bases, J lost 4 bases, and 16 bases stayed unmatched. This CDR3 has 17 amino acids. CDR3 DNA sequence: TGTGCCAGCAGGGGGGAGTCCCGGGACAGGGCACGTTACGAGCAGTACTTC. This gives the protein CASRGESRDRARYEQYF.

CDR3 nucleotide sequence: TGTGCCAGCAGCTTGGGTGGACAGGGGATTGGTTCACCCCTCCACTTT. Its translation is CASSLGGQGIGSPLHF. The rearrangement uses TRBV7-2 and TRBJ1-6; 9 bases line up with TRBD1. J gave up 9 bases and V 3 bases, and 9 bases lay outside the gene matches. This CDR3 has 16 amino acids. CDR1 and CDR2 from the germline V gene are SGHTA and FQGNSA.

In this sample, this clone turned up a few times. The chain recombines TRBV19 with TRBJ1-1, with D unclear. The CDR3 runs to 16 residues. V gave up 4 bases and J gave up 2 bases, with 17 bases separating them. In germline, CDR1 is LNHDA, CDR2 SQIVND (reference sequence). Here the CDR3 DNA reads TGTGCCAGTAGTAGTCTCGGGATACGAGGAAACACTGAAGCTTTCTTT. Its protein product is CASSSLGIRGNTEAFF.

This clone was observed many times. This chain links TRBV2 with TRBJ2-2, with TRBD1 identical over 7 bases. Trimming took 7 bases from V and 0 from J; bases not matched to a gene: 8. This CDR3 has 16 amino acids. Germline CDR1 SNHLY, CDR2 FYNNEI. The CDR3 spells CASNQKTGTNTGELFF. The DNA of the CDR3 is TGTGCCAGCAACCAAAAGACAGGGACGAACACCGGGGAGCTGTTTTTT.

This chain uses TRBV2 with TRBJ2-5, with no clear D. The V gene's germline CDR1 is SNHLY and CDR2 FYNNEI. This CDR3 region has 11 residues. The V end was cut by 2 bases, the J end by 4 bases, with 2 bases between. The CDR3 is CASSERETQYF. In DNA, the CDR3 is TGTGCCAGCAGTGAACGAGAGACCCAGTACTTC.

As DNA, the CDR3 is TGTGCCAGTAGTATTCTAGGGACAGGGCAAGAGACCCAGTACTTC. Its translation: CASSILGTGQETQYF. The chain combines TRBV19 with TRBJ2-5; 9 bases align to TRBD1. V lost 3 bases and J lost 2; bases outside the gene matches: 4. Germline values: CDR1 LNHDA, CDR2 SQIVND (reference sequence). The CDR3 loop spans 15 amino acids. Complete variable domain (other parts from reference TRBV19 and TRBJ2-5): DGGITQSPKYLFRKEGQNVTLSCEQNLNHDAMYWYRQDPGQGLRLIYYSQIVNDFQKGDIAEGYSVSREKKESFPLTVTSAQKNPTAFYLCASSILGTGQETQYFGPGTRLLVL.

The V and J genes are TRBV5-1 and TRBJ1-1; 10 bases line up with TRBD1. Germline values: CDR1 SGHRS, CDR2 YFSETQ. This CDR3 has 15 amino acids. V lost 4 bases and J lost 4; bases outside the gene matches: 7. The CDR3, as DNA: TGCGCCAGCAGCCTCTCCGGGACAGGGGTCACTGAAGCTTTCTTT. Amino acids: CASSLSGTGVTEAFF.

The rearrangement uses TRBV3-1 (or the pseudogene TRBV3-2) and TRBJ1-4, with D unresolved. CDR1 is LGHDT, CDR2 YNNKEL, per germline (reference sequence). The V and J ends lost 7 bases and 7 bases respectively, with 19 bases between them. The CDR3 has 15 residues. The CDR3 is CASTTHGSRGEKLFF. The CDR3 coding sequence is TGTGCCAGCACCACGCACGGGAGTCGCGGTGAAAAACTGTTTTTT.

A single count supports this clone. DNA for the CDR3: TGTGCCAGTAGTAAGGGAGGGGGAGCGGGTCAGCCCCAGCATTTT. As protein: CASSKGGGAGQPQHF. The rearrangement uses TRBV19 and TRBJ1-5, with D perhaps TRBD1 (6 bases). V was clipped by 4 bases and J by 6 bases, with 16 bases between them. The germline V gene encodes CDR1 LNHDA and CDR2 SQIVND (reference sequence). The CDR3 spans 15 residues. Complete variable domain (other parts from reference TRBV19 and TRBJ1-5): DGGITQSPKYLFRKEGQNVTLSCEQNLNHDAMYWYRQDPGQGLRLIYYSQIVNDFQKGDIAEGYSVSREKKESFPLTVTSAQKNPTAFYLCASSKGGGAGQPQHFGDGTRLSIL.

Points on this clone: The sample has other DNA sequences that encode this CDR3 too. This chain links TRBV5-1 with TRBJ1-5; D might be TRBD1 (5 bases). V was clipped by 4 bases and J by 3 bases, with 11 bases between them. The germline gives CDR1 SGHRS, CDR2 YFSETQ. The length of the CDR3 is 14 residues. CDR3 sequence reads: CASSPDSPNQPQHF. DNA of the CDR3: TGCGCCAGCAGCCCCGACAGTCCCAATCAGCCCCAGCATTTT.

The gene calls are TRBV11-3 and TRBJ2-2, with TRBD1 matching over 7 bases. J gave up 2 bases and V 1 base, and 4 bases lay outside the gene matches. Germline loops: CDR1 SGHNT, CDR2 YENEEA. CDR3 length: 16 amino acids. The CDR3, as DNA: TGTGCCAGCAGCTTAGGAGGGACAGTTAACACCGGGGAGCTGTTTTTT. This gives the protein CASSLGGTVNTGELFF.

The rearrangement joins TRBV28 to TRBJ2-3; no reliable D call. V was clipped by 5 bases and J by 5 bases, with 8 bases between them. CDR1 and CDR2 (germline): MDHEN, SYDVKM. The CDR3 is 12 amino acids. The CDR3 bases are TGTGCCAGCAGTCCCCAGGTAGATACGCAGTATTTT. The encoded protein is CASSPQVDTQYF. Full variable domain (outside the CDR3, taken from reference TRBV28 and TRBJ2-3): DVKVTQSSRYLVKRTGEKVFLECVQDMDHENMFWYRQDPGLGLRLIYFSYDVKMKEKGDIPEGYSVSREKKERFSLILESASTNQTSMYLCASSPQVDTQYFGPGTRLTVL.

As regards this clone: The identical CDR3 is also encoded by other nucleotide sequences in the sample. The gene calls are TRBV18 and TRBJ2-1; TRBD2 agrees at 9 bases. Per the germline V gene, CDR1 is KGHSH and CDR2 is LQKENI. This CDR3 has 15 amino acids. V lost 3 bases, J lost 7 bases, and 7 bases stayed unmatched. The CDR3 coding sequence is TGTGCCAGCTCACCGAGAGCGGGAGGCGGAAATGAGCAGTTCTTC. It is translated as CASSPRAGGGNEQFF. Using reference TRBV18 and TRBJ2-1 for the parts outside the CDR3, the full variable domain is NAGVMQNPRHLVRRRGQEARLRCSPMKGHSHVYWYRQLPEEGLKFMVYLQKENIIDESGMPKERFSAEFPKEGPSILRIQQVVRGDSAAYFCASSPRAGGGNEQFFGPGTRLTVL.

The chain carries TRBV28 and TRBJ2-5, with D possibly TRBD1 on 6 matching bases. The V end was cut by 11 bases, the J end by 0 bases, with 13 bases between. The CDR3 spans 13 residues. From germline, CDR1 is MDHEN and CDR2 SYDVKM. CDR3 bases: TGTGCCGTGACCGGACAGAACCAAGAGACCCAGTACTTC. Its translation: CAVTGQNQETQYF. The entire variable domain, with the rest obtained from reference TRBV28 and TRBJ2-5, is as follows: DVKVTQSSRYLVKRTGEKVFLECVQDMDHENMFWYRQDPGLGLRLIYFSYDVKMKEKGDIPEGYSVSREKKERFSLILESASTNQTSMYLCAVTGQNQETQYFGPGTRLLVL.

The V call is TRBV7-9, the J call TRBJ2-7, with D possibly TRBD1 on 6 matching bases. CDR3 size: 12 residues. CDR1 is SEHNR, CDR2 FQNEAQ, per germline (reference sequence). The ends were cut back, 7 bases at V and 3 bases at J, with 10 bases in the middle. DNA for the CDR3: TGTGCCAGCACCTTGGACAGCTACGAGCAGTACTTC. Translated: CASTLDSYEQYF.

This chain uses TRBV18 with TRBJ2-1, with 7 bases that match TRBD2. This CDR3 is 15 amino acids long. The J segment lost 4 bases and the V segment lost 3 bases, leaving 6 bases of the junction unmatched. Germline V lookup: CDR1 KGHSH, CDR2 LQKENI. CDR3 DNA sequence: TGTGCCAGCTCACCTGCAGGCGGGGGATACAATGAGCAGTTCTTC. Protein: CASSPAGGGYNEQFF.

V gene TRBV3-1 (or the pseudogene TRBV3-2) combines with J gene TRBJ1-4; D unresolved. The CDR3 sequence is 16 residues long. Germline CDR1 and CDR2: LGHDT and YNNKEL (reference sequence). The V end was cut by 1 base, the J end by 7 bases, with 16 bases between. The CDR3 spells CASSQAPDSAGEKLFF. Written as DNA, the CDR3 is TGTGCCAGCAGCCAAGCCCCGGACTCAGCGGGTGAAAAACTGTTTTTT.